The T cell receptor (beta chain) under discussion was sequenced for a study of blood T cell repertoires in COVID-19. Study details: Samples of COVID-19 (acute and convalescent) were obtained from the United States, Italy and Spain.

This CDR3 region has 14 residues. Germline V gene data show CDR1 as SGHDT and CDR2 as YYEEEE. The V gene lost 4 bases and the J gene lost 2 bases, with 12 bases spanning the gap. The repertoire was sequenced with immunoSEQ multiplex PCR; TCRdb's copy has only in-frame clones and lacks some. The table has roughly 150,000 clones, approximately 86% seen once. This chain connects TRBV5-6 to TRBJ2-5, with D perhaps matching TRBD1 (5 bases). Sample: peripheral blood. The TCR was taken from a woman older than 75 with COVID-19, enrolled during active disease. CDR3 DNA sequence: TGTGCCAGCAGCAGGGGCCTCAAGCAAGAGACCCAGTACTTC. As protein: CASSRGLKQETQYF.